This note documents a single T cell receptor (beta chain) sequence. Libraries were prepared by immunoSEQ multiplex PCR; TCRdb keeps only in-frame clonotypes and omits some of them. The profile shows a few hundred thousand clones, 70% to 90% of them singletons. The data originate from a study of blood T cell repertoires in COVID-19. Germline-derived CDR1 and CDR2 are LGHNT and FRNRAP. Trimming cost V 2 bases and J 3 bases, with 14 bases left between them. The CDR3 spans 16 residues. V gene TRBV12-5 combines with J gene TRBJ1-3; weak D call: TRBD1 (5 bases). This receptor was taken from a man younger than 30 with active or convalescent COVID-19. Sequencing input: peripheral blood. Here the CDR3 DNA reads TGTGCTAGTGGTTTGCCCCCAGGGTATATTGGAAACACCATATATTTT. It specifies CASGLPPGYIGNTIYF.